Listed here is a single T cell receptor (beta chain). Its antigen is unknown. After removal of 2 bases from V and 8 bases from J, the junction contained 8 bases not matched to a gene. The CDR3 covers 15 residues. Germline values: CDR1 GTSNPN, CDR2 SVGIG (reference sequence). The primer mix had 60 Vbeta and 13 Jbeta primers. The protocol was immunoSEQ multiplex PCR, while the TCRdb copy is restricted to in-frame clones and leaves out a portion. The table includes more than 150,000 clones, 84% detected once. This record comes from a study of cytomegalovirus exposure and HLA in healthy donors. Study results and limitations: Published work reported that the classifier diagnosed cytomegalovirus status with high specificity and sensitivity. The productive fraction for most TCR beta V segments was about 87% or about 30% in an earlier analysis. In a later analysis, TCR beta V- and J-gene trimming was associated with a missense DCLRE1C variant.

This chain joins TRBV30 and TRBJ2-1; 11 bases agree with TRBD2. This TCR was recovered from a boy aged 2 to 10 in good health and CMV-seronegative. Sequencing was done on a sample of PBMCs. The CDR3 nucleotides read TGTGCCTGGAGTATCACTAGCGGGAGTTTGTATGAGCAGTTCTTC. Protein: CAWSITSGSLYEQFF.